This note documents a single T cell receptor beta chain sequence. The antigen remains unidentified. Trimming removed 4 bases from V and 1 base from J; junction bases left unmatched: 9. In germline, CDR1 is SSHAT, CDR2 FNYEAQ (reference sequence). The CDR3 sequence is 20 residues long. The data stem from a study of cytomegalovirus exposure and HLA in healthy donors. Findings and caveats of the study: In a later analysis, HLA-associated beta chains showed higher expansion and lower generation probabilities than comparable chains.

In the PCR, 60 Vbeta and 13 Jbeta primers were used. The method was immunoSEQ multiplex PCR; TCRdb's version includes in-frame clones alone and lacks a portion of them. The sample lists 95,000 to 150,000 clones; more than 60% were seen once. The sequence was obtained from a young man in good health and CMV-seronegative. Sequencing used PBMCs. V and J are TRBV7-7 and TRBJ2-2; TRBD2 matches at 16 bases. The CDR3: CASSSSTGLAGGKNTGELFF. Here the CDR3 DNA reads TGTGCCAGCAGCTCAAGTACGGGACTAGCGGGGGGGAAGAACACCGGGGAGCTGTTTTTT. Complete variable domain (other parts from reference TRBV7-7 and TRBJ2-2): GAGVSQSPRYKVTKRGQDVTLRCDPISSHATLYWYQQALGQGPEFLTYFNYEAQPDKSGLPSDRFSAERPEGSISTLTIQRTEQRDSAMYRCASSSSTGLAGGKNTGELFFGEGSRLTVL.